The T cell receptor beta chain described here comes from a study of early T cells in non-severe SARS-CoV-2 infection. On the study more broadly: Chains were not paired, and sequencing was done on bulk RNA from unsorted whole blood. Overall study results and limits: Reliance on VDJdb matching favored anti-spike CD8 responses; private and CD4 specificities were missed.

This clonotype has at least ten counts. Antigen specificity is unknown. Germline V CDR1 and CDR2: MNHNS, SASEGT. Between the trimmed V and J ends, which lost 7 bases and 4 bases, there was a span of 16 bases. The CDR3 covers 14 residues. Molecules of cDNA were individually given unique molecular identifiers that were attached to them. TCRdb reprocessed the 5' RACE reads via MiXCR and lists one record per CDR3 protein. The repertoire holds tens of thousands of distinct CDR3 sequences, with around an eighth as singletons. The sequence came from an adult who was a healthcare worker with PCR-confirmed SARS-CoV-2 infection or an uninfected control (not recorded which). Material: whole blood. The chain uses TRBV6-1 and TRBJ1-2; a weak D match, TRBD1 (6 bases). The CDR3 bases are TGTGCCAGCAAACTACAGGGTTCAGGCTATGGCTACACCTTC. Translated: CASKLQGSGYGYTF.